The present T cell receptor beta chain was sequenced within a study of cytomegalovirus exposure and HLA in healthy donors. Study at large: The roughly 120 validation repertoires, a later analysis reported, used the same platform as the approximately 730 repertoires from the first cohort. Points from the study as a whole: The study put 150 or so TCR beta chains on its list as cytomegalovirus-associated.

The donors were part of the roughly 120-subject validation cohort, which stood apart from the 666-subject first cohort. Notes on this clone: Its target is unknown.

Unmatched junction bases numbered 7, after V lost 5 bases and J lost 3 bases. Germline loops: CDR1 MDHEN, CDR2 SYDVKM. The CDR3 is 14 residues long. Only in-frame clones appear in the TCRdb table, and some are missing; sequencing was by immunoSEQ multiplex PCR. Among about 130,000 clones, about 90% were seen once, and the ten largest hold 6.2%. V gene TRBV28 combines with J gene TRBJ2-7; 7 bases are shared with TRBD1. What was sequenced was PBMCs. The TCR was taken from a woman aged 30 to 39 in good health and CMV-seropositive. The CDR3 sequence is CASSVPGQHYEQYF. CDR3 nucleotides: TGTGCCAGCAGTGTTCCGGGACAGCACTACGAGCAGTACTTC. Full variable domain (rest looked up from reference TRBV28 and TRBJ2-7): DVKVTQSSRYLVKRTGEKVFLECVQDMDHENMFWYRQDPGLGLRLIYFSYDVKMKEKGDIPEGYSVSREKKERFSLILESASTNQTSMYLCASSVPGQHYEQYFGPGTRLTVT.